What follows is one T cell receptor beta chain and its context. This clone was seen a few times. Its cognate antigen has yet to be identified. One base away there is no much larger clone; base qualities are not given. The sample comes from a study of T cell therapy product for transplant patients (dated by TCRdb to between 2018 and 2020). With respect to the entire study: The wider healthy donor group comprised 19 individuals, ten or so male and 9 female, aged about 25 to 85 years, in Berlin, Germany. The expansion media contained either IL-7 and IL-15 at approximately 9.1 ng/ml or IL-2 at roughly 55 U/ml. To assess clonal composition, TCRbeta repertoires were compared between rapamycin-treated and untreated CMV-specific T-cell products derived from the same donors. A next-generation autologous adoptive antiviral T-cell product was developed for immunosuppressed solid organ transplant patients, with CMV used as the model virus. Healthy donors (n = 3) were included in the TCRbeta repertoire analysis of rapamycin-treated and untreated products. Points the paper makes about the study in general: Many clones were shared between paired products from the same donor, whereas no overlap was observed between repertoires from different donors. Compared with untreated products, rapamycin-treated products had a more diverse, less clonal TCRbeta repertoire and more distinct clones. The top 10 clones covered approximately 76% of the repertoire in rapamycin-treated products versus approximately 90% in untreated products. It was suggested by the authors that the increased clonal diversity in Rapa-TCPs may reflect survival of low-frequency clones and preferential expansion of central memory T cells.

Genomic DNA was extracted with an AllPrep DNA/RNA Kit and TCRbeta CDR3 regions were amplified with the immunoSEQ hsTCRb Kit. Per the authors' processing: Productive rearrangements, defined as in-frame CDR3 nucleotide sequences without stop codons, were analyzed in immunoSEQ Analyzer 3.0. Clonality was computed from productive entropy normalized to the number of productive rearrangements, and sample overlap was measured with the Morisita index. Sourced from immuneACCESS, this table was stored by TCRdb with only in-frame sequences that have V and J called. A share of the clones is absent; for the studies checked, an unresolved V gene accounts for under half, and the remainder has no known explanation. D and trimming were read from the DNA, whereas the V and J calls and clone size are those reported in that table. In all, the sample holds about 1,100 clones, and approximately 49% of those were seen once. Less than 40% of the sample belongs to the ten largest clones.

There are 14 amino acids in the CDR3, from cysteine to phenylalanine inclusive. The entry retains the CDR3 DNA only, 42 bases that are in frame from base 1. V ends up 4 bases short and J 5 bases short, with an unmatched junction base count of 6. CDR1 is given as SGHVS and CDR2 as FNYEAQ, both from the germline V gene. In the context of the paper, the sample label stands for: approximately 20 nM rapamycin added during CMV-specific T-cell product expansion (Rapa-TCP). The label this sample carries indicates: CMVpp65/IE-1-reactive T cells enriched by IFNgamma capture and expanded in vitro. PBMCs were stimulated for approximately 6 hours with overlapping CMV pp65 and IE-1 peptide pools, with each pool at 0.5 ug/ml. IFNgamma-producing CMV-stimulated cells were positively selected with the IFNgamma Secretion Assay-Cell Enrichment and Detection Kit (Miltenyi Biotec). Enriched IFNgamma+ cells were grown for about 21 days with irradiated autologous feeders together with either IL-7/IL-15 or IL-2. To get enough cells for the different cell sorting steps, buffy coats were taken from about 15% of the 19 healthy donors. Peripheral blood mononuclear cells were isolated using Biocoll density gradient centrifugation. Buffy coats from healthy donors were obtained from DRK.

Rearrangement joined TRBV7-6 to TRBJ2-5, and TRBD2 matches 8 of the central bases. This clonotype was sampled from an adult in good health. Sequencing input: a sorted cell population cultured from PBMCs. The CDR3 region reads CASSSGGPVETQYF. The nucleotide sequence reads as follows: TGTGCCAGCAGCTCGGGGGGGCCGGTTGAGACCCAGTACTTC.